The TCR beta chain described here comes from a study of cytomegalovirus exposure and HLA in healthy donors. 13 Jbeta primers and 60 Vbeta primers were used for the PCR. Produced via immunoSEQ multiplex PCR; TCRdb's table is partial and in-frame only. The sample yields some 130,000 clones, 80% seen once. This receptor was obtained from a man aged 25 to 45 in good health and CMV-seronegative. Sequenced sample: PBMCs.

CDR3 residues: CASSLVRLRTDTQYF. The DNA for the CDR3 is TGTGCCAGCAGCTTAGTACGACTTCGCACAGATACGCAGTATTTT. V usage is TRBV7-9 and J usage is TRBJ2-3; no firm D call. Trimming took 1 base from V and 1 from J, leaving 9 bases between them. CDR3 length: 15 residues. Germline CDR1 is SEHNR and CDR2 is FQNEAQ (reference sequence). The full variable domain, its missing parts supplied by reference TRBV7-9 and TRBJ2-3, is DTGVSQNPRHKITKRGQNVTFRCDPISEHNRLYWYRQTLGQGPEFLTYFQNEAQLEKSRLLSDRFSAERPKGSFSTLEIQRTEQGDSAMYLCASSLVRLRTDTQYFGPGTRLTVL.